A selection of T cell receptor beta chains follows, all from one sample in a study of T cells in localized non-small cell lung cancer. Sequencing was performed with immunoSEQ multiplex PCR; in TCRdb, only in-frame clones are kept and a portion is missing. This sample has some 27,000 clones; 88% occur once, and the top ten carry 13%. The source was peripheral blood, collected before any cancer treatment. Receptors were obtained from a female donor over 55 with stage III squamous cell lung carcinoma. CDR3s include the opening cysteine and the closing phenylalanine or tryptophan. A D gene is named only where the DNA matches it firmly. Part of the rows lack a size; the others show once, few, many or a class for expanded clones.

d_gene | j_gene | abundance | v_gene | CDR3nt | CDR3aa
- | TRBJ2-3 | - | TRBV29-1 | TGCAGCGTCCGAGGGGCCGGAGATACGCAGTATTTT | CSVRGAGDTQYF
- | TRBJ2-3 | - | TRBV5-1 | TGCGCCAGCAGCTTGGAATCTAGAGTCACAGATACGCAGTATTTT | CASSLESRVTDTQYF
TRBD1 | TRBJ1-1 | - | TRBV7-6 | TGTGCCAGCAGCTTACAGGGGGCTACACACACTGAAGCTTTCTTT | CASSLQGATHTEAFF
TRBD1 | TRBJ2-1 | - | TRBV29-1 | TGCAGCGTTGAGGGGGGACAGGGGGTGGATGAGCAGTTCTTC | CSVEGGQGVDEQFF
- | TRBJ2-6 | - | TRBV19 | TGTGCCACCGTCAGGAGGGCCGGGGCCAACGTCCTGACTTTC | CATVRRAGANVLTF
- | TRBJ1-3 | - | TRBV15 | TGTGCCACCAGCAGAGCACGGGAAAACTTCGGAAACACCATATATTTT | CATSRARENFGNTIYF
TRBD2 | TRBJ2-5 | - | TRBV7-2 | TGTGCCAGCAGCTCTAGCGGGGGGGCGGGCAGACAAGAGACCCAGTACTTC | CASSSSGGAGRQETQYF
- | TRBJ2-5 | - | TRBV20-1 | TGCAGTGCGAGAGGAGAAGAGACCCAGTACTTC | CSARGEETQYF
TRBD1 | TRBJ1-5 | - | TRBV2 | TGTGCCAGCAGTGGGGAGAGGACAGGACGGCAGCCCCAGCATTTT | CASSGERTGRQPQHF
- | TRBJ2-5 | - | TRBV4-1 | TGCGCCAGCAGCCAAGGAACGGATCCAGAGACCCAGTACTTC | CASSQGTDPETQYF
- | TRBJ1-2 | - | TRBV28 | TGTGCCAGCAGGCTACGTACTTCCCACCCCTATGGCTACACCTTC | CASRLRTSHPYGYTF
- | TRBJ2-2 | - | TRBV11-2 | TGTGCCAGCAGCTCCGAGTTTAACACCGGGGAGCTGTTTTTT | CASSSEFNTGELFF
TRBD2 | TRBJ2-2 | - | TRBV9 | TGTGCCAGCAGCGTAGGTCCTAGCGGGGGGGCTGGCACCGGGGAGCTGTTTTTT | CASSVGPSGGAGTGELFF
- | TRBJ2-7 | - | TRBV6-1 | TGTGCCAGCAGTGAAGTGGGAGAGTCCTCCTACGAGCAGTACTTC | CASSEVGESSYEQYF
TRBD2 | TRBJ2-1 | - | TRBV5-4 | TGTGCCAGCAGCTTGTACGGGAGGGCCTACAATGAGCAGTTCTTC | CASSLYGRAYNEQFF
TRBD2 | TRBJ2-1 | - | TRBV9 | TGTGCCAGCAGCGCGGGACACGGGACTAGCGGGGTCCCCGCACACAATGAGCAGTTCTTC | CASSAGHGTSGVPAHNEQFF
TRBD1 | TRBJ2-7 | - | TRBV4-3 | TGCGCCAGCAGCCAATTCTCAGGGGGAGAGCAGTACTTC | CASSQFSGGEQYF
- | TRBJ1-2 | - | TRBV4-3 | TGCGCCAGCAGCCAAGAGCGGGTACGGCGGTATGGCTACACCTTC | CASSQERVRRYGYTF
- | TRBJ1-5 | once | TRBV5-1 | TGCGCCAGCAGCCAAGGGGAAGGGAATCAGCCCCAGCATTTT | CASSQGEGNQPQHF
TRBD1 | TRBJ2-7 | - | TRBV6-6 | TGTGCCAGCACCCCCGGAGGACAGGGCGACTACGAGCAGTACTTC | CASTPGGQGDYEQYF
TRBD2 | TRBJ2-1 | - | TRBV6-5 | TGTGCCAGCATGGGGGGGAGCTCCTACAATGAGCAGTTCTTC | CASMGGSSYNEQFF
- | TRBJ1-5 | few | TRBV2 | TGTGCCAGCAGTGGAGGGAACCAGCCCCAGCATTTT | CASSGGNQPQHF
- | TRBJ1-3 | - | TRBV28 | TGTGCCAGCAGTCCCCCAACCGGAAACACCATATATTTT | CASSPPTGNTIYF
- | TRBJ1-1 | - | TRBV28 | TGTGCCAGCAGTTTAAACATGAGAGAAGCTTTCTTT | CASSLNMREAFF
- | TRBJ2-1 | - | TRBV7-3 | TGTGCCAGCAGCTTACAGGGGGGCAGCCTATCGAACAATGAGCAGTTCTTC | CASSLQGGSLSNNEQFF
- | TRBJ1-2 | - | TRBV4-3 | TGCGCCAGCAGCCAAGATAATCAGGGGTCCTATGGCTACACCTTC | CASSQDNQGSYGYTF
TRBD2 | TRBJ2-3 | - | TRBV28 | TGTGCCAGCAGTTTGCCCTTCGGGGGCGGGGGGACAGATACGCAGTATTTT | CASSLPFGGGGTDTQYF
- | TRBJ2-2 | - | TRBV28 | TGTGCCAGCATCCGGGACTTGAACACCGGGGAGCTGTTTTTT | CASIRDLNTGELFF
- | TRBJ1-6 | - | TRBV11-2 | TGTGCCAGCGGGGACCGCCTTAATTCACCCCTCCACTTT | CASGDRLNSPLHF
- | TRBJ1-5 | - | TRBV7-9 | TGTGCCAGCAGCTTAGCGTACACAGGTTACGGCAATCAGCCCCAGCATTTT | CASSLAYTGYGNQPQHF
- | TRBJ2-7 | - | TRBV6-5 | TGTGCCAGCAGTTTACAGGGCTACGAGCAGTACTTC | CASSLQGYEQYF
- | TRBJ2-7 | - | TRBV7-9 | TGTGCCAGCAGCTTATCATTCGAGCAATACTTC | CASSLSFEQYF
- | TRBJ1-2 | - | TRBV7-3 | TGTGCCAGCAGCCCAAAGAGTCCCCCCGAGCAGGATGGCTACACCTTC | CASSPKSPPEQDGYTF
- | TRBJ1-1 | - | TRBV11-3 | TGTGCCAGCAGCCCTAATACAGACACTGAAGCTTTCTTT | CASSPNTDTEAFF
- | TRBJ2-2 | - | TRBV28 | TGTGCCAGCAGTTCCCCGATCCAATCTTTCAACACCGGGGAGCTGTTTTTT | CASSSPIQSFNTGELFF
TRBD1 | TRBJ2-5 | - | TRBV4-1 | TGCGCCAGCAGCCAGGGACAGGTGGGAGAGACCCAGTACTTC | CASSQGQVGETQYF
- | TRBJ2-6 | - | TRBV2 | TGTGCCAGCAGTGACAGCAGGGGTTCACGATCTGGGGCCAACGTCCTGACTTTC | CASSDSRGSRSGANVLTF
- | TRBJ2-7 | once | TRBV28 | TGTGCCAGCAGTGTAAATGTCGAGCAGTACTTC | CASSVNVEQYF
- | TRBJ2-7 | - | TRBV21-1 | TGTGCCAGCAGCTCGGACAGGGCTTCCCTGCACTACGAGCAGTACTTC | CASSSDRASLHYEQYF
- | TRBJ1-5 | - | TRBV28 | TGTGCCAGCAGTGTGGGGACCCTTCCCCAGCATTTT | CASSVGTLPQHF
- | TRBJ1-6 | once | TRBV6-5 | TGTGCCAGCAGTTACTCAGAAAATTCACCCCTCCACTTT | CASSYSENSPLHF
- | TRBJ1-3 | few | TRBV6-5 | TGTGCCAGCAGTTACAAGAACACCATATATTTT | CASSYKNTIYF
TRBD1 | TRBJ1-2 | - | TRBV28 | TGTGCCAGCAGTGCACTTCCGGGACAGGGGGCGTCTGGCTACACCTTC | CASSALPGQGASGYTF
TRBD1 | TRBJ1-2 | - | TRBV30 | TGTGCCTGGAGTCGGGACAGATCCTACACCTTC | CAWSRDRSYTF